This TCR beta chain is drawn from a study of long-term antiretroviral therapy in people with HIV. Details on this clone: The target antigen is unknown.

The CDR3 runs 15 residues. Germline V lookup: CDR1 GTSNPN, CDR2 SVGIG (reference sequence). Losses at the gene ends were 0 bases for V and 0 bases for J; bases not matched to a gene: 2. Findings and caveats of the study: Clonotypes expanded prior to ART showed repertoire dominance at all sampled time points. Whereas controls had wider CDR3 length ranges, HIV repertoires had narrower ones.

Running of the v3.0 immunoSEQ assay took place at survey level. Some clones are missing from TCRdb's copy, which holds only in-frame ones; the method was immunoSEQ multiplex PCR. Of tens of thousands of clones listed, 86% were seen once; the top ten hold approximately 4.8%. The chain recombines TRBV30 with TRBJ2-3, with 8 bases that match TRBD1. Source: unsorted PBMCs, taken 0.8 years after starting antiretroviral therapy. The origin of this receptor is a woman in her twenties or thirties with HIV. The CDR3 spells CAWSVRDRSTDTQYF. For the CDR3, the DNA is TGTGCCTGGAGTGTACGGGACAGGAGCACAGATACGCAGTATTTT.